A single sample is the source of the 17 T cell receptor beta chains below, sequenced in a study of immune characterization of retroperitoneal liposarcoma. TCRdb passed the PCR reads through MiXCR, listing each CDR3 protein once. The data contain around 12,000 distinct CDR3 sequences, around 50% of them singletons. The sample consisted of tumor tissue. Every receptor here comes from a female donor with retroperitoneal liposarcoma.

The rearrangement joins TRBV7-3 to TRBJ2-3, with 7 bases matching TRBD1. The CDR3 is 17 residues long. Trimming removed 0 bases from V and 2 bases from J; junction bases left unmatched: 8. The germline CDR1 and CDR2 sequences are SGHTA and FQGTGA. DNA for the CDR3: TGTGCCAGCAGCTTAACGGGGACAGCTAAGCTCACAGATACGCAGTATTTT. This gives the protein CASSLTGTAKLTDTQYF. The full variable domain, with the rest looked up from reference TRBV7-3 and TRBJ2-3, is GAGVSQTPSNKVTEKGKYVELRCDPISGHTALYWYRQSLGQGPEFLIYFQGTGAADDSGLPNDRFFAVRPEGSVSTLKIQRTERGDSAVYLCASSLTGTAKLTDTQYFGPGTRLTVL.

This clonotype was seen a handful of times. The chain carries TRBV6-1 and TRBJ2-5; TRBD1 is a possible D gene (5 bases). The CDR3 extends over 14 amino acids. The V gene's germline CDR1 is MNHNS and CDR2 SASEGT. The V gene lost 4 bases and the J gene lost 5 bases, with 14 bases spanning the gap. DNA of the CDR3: TGTGCCAGCAGTGCTTTACTCCCAGGGGAGACCCAGTACTTC. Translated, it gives CASSALLPGETQYF.

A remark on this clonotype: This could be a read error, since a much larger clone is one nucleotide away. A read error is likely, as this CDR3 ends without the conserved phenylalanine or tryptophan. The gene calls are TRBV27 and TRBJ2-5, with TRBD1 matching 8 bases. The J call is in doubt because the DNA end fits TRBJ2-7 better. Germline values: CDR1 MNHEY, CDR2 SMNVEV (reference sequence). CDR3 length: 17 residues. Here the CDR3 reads CASSFQAGTGISYEQYS. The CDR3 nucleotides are TGTGCCAGCAGTTTTCAGGCAGGGACAGGAATTTCCTACGAGCAGTACTCC.

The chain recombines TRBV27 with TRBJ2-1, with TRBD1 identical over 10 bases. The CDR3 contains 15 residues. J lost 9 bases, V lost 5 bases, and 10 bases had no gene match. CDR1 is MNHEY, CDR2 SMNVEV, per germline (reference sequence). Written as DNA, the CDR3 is TGTGCCAGCAGTCCCCGACAGGGGGCCATGATTGAGCAGTTCTTC. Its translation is CASSPRQGAMIEQFF.

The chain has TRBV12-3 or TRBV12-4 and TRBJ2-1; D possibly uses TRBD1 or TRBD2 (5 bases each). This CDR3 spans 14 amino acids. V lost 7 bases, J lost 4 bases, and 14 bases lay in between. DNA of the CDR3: TGTGCCAGCACCCTAACGGGACGGTACAATGAGCAGTTCTTC. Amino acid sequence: CASTLTGRYNEQFF.

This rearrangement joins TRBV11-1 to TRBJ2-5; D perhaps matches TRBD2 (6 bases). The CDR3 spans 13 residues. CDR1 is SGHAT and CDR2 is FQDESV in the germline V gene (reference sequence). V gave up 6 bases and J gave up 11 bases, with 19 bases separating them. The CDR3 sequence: CASRRAEGSLQYF. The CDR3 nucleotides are TGTGCCAGCAGACGGGCGGAGGGTTCTTTGCAGTACTTC.

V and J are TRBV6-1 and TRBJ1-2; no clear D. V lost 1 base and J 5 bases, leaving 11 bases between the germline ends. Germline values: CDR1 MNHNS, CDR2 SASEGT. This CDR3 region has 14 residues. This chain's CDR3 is CASSEGIGQYGYTF. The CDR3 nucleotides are TGTGCCAGCAGTGAAGGAATAGGGCAGTATGGCTACACCTTC.

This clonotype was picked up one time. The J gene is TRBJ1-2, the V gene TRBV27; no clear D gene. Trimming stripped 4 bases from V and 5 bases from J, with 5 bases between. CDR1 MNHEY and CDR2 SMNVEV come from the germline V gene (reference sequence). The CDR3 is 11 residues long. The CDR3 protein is CASSYPYGYTF. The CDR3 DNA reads TGTGCCAGCAGTTACCCATATGGCTACACCTTC.

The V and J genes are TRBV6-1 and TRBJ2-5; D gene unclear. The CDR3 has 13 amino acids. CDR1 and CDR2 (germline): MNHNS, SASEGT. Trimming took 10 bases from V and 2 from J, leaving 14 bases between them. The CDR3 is CATTSRIQETQYF. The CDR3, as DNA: TGTGCCACGACCAGCAGAATTCAAGAGACCCAGTACTTC.

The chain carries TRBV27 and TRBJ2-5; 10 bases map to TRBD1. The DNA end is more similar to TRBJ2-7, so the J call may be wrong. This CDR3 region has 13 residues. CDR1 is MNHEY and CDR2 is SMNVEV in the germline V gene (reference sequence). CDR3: CASALGQGYEQYF. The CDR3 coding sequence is TGTGCCAGCGCTTTGGGACAGGGGTACGAGCAGTACTTC.

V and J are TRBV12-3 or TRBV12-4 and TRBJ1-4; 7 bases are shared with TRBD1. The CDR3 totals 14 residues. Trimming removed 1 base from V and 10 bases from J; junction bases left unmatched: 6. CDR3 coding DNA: TGTGCCAGCAGTTTAGGGGGGGCAGGGGGAAAACTGTTTTTT. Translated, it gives CASSLGGAGGKLFF.

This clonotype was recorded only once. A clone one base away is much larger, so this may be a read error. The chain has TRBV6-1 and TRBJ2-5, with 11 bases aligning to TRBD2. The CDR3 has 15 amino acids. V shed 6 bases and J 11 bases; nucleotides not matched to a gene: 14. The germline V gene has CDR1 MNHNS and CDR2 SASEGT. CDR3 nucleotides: TGTGCCAGCAGATTCTCCGGGACTAGCGGCAATGAGCAGTACTTC. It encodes CASRFSGTSGNEQYF.

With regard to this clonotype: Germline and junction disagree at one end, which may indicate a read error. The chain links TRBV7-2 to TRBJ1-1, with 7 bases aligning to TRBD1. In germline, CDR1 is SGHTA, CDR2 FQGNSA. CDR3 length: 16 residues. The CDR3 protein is CASSLVEGARNTDAFF. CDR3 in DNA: TGTGCCAGCAGCTTAGTGGAGGGGGCGCGTAACACTGACGCTTTCTTC.

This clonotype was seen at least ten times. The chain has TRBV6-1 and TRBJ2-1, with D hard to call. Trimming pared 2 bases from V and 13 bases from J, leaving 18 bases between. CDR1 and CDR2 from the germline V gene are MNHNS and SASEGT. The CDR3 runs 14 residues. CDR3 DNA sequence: TGTGCCAGCAGTGAAAACTCAGCCAAAAACATTCAGTTCTTC. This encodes CASSENSAKNIQFF.

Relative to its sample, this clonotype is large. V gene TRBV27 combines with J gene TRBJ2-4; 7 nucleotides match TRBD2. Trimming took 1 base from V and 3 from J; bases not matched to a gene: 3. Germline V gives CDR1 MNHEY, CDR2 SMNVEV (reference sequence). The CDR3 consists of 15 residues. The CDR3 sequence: CASSLWGGDKNIQYF. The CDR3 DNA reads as TGTGCCAGCAGTTTATGGGGGGGTGACAAAAACATTCAGTACTTC.

The CDR3 bases are TGTGCCAGCAGCTTGGAACAGGGTGGCAAGACCCAGTTCTTC. It encodes CASSLEQGGKTQFF. The V gene is TRBV7-2, the J gene TRBJ2-1, with D possibly matching TRBD1 (6 bases). The CDR3 is made up of 14 amino acids. Germline V CDR1 and CDR2: SGHTA, FQGNSA. V was cut by 3 bases and J by 13 bases, with 19 bases left in between.

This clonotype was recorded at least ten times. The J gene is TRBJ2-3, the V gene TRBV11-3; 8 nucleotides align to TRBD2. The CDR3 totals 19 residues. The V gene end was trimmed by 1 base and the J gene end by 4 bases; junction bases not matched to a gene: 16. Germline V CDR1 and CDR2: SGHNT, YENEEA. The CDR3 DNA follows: TGTGCCAGCAGCTTAGTAGACGTGGCGGGAGGTCGGAGTGCAGATACGCAGTATTTT. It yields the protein CASSLVDVAGGRSADTQYF.